Each of the 8 T cell receptor beta chains below was sequenced from the same sample in a study of cytomegalovirus exposure and HLA in healthy donors. PCR amplification relied on 60 Vbeta primers (plus 13 Jbeta primers). TCRdb's copy holds only in-frame clones and misses some; the assay was immunoSEQ multiplex PCR. Of about 160,000 clones detected, around 80% appear once; the ten largest clones hold roughly 6.3%. Material: PBMCs. The receptors stem from a male donor in good health and CMV-seropositive.

This chain connects TRBV5-6 to TRBJ2-5; D not resolved. CDR3 length: 13 amino acids. CDR1 SGHDT and CDR2 YYEEEE come from the germline V gene. Trimming took off 1 base at V and 5 bases at J, with 9 bases between the two ends. The chain's CDR3 is CASSLLLSETQYF. The CDR3 coding sequence is TGTGCCAGCAGCTTGCTCCTCTCCGAGACCCAGTACTTC.

The genes are TRBV5-1 and TRBJ2-3, with a tentative D call TRBD2 (6 bases). The germline gives CDR1 SGHRS, CDR2 YFSETQ. The CDR3 is made up of 16 amino acids. V lost 4 bases and J lost 5, with 20 bases in between. DNA for the CDR3: TGCGCCAGCAGCCGGAATTTAGGGGCCGGGGGAGATACGCAGTATTTT. It translates to CASSRNLGAGGDTQYF. The full variable domain, rest sourced from reference TRBV5-1 and TRBJ2-3, is KAGVTQTPRYLIKTRGQQVTLSCSPISGHRSVSWYQQTPGQGLQFLFEYFSETQRNKGNFPGRFSGRQFSNSRSEMNVSTLELGDSALYLCASSRNLGAGGDTQYFGPGTRLTVL.

The CDR3 is CASSLDLADEQFF. The CDR3 DNA reads as TGCGCCAGCAGCTTGGACCTAGCCGATGAGCAGTTCTTC. This chain connects TRBV5-1 to TRBJ2-1, with D maybe TRBD2 (5 bases). From germline, CDR1 is SGHRS and CDR2 YFSETQ. CDR3 size: 13 residues. The V end lost 0 bases, the J end lost 8 bases, and 9 bases lay between the germline ends.

The chain uses TRBV7-3 and TRBJ2-1; TRBD2 matches 7 bases. With 5 bases clipped from V and 6 bases from J, the junction kept 16 bases outside the gene matches. Germline V gene lookup returns CDR1 SGHTA and CDR2 FQGTGA. The CDR3 is made up of 17 amino acids. The CDR3: CASSAPTGAGVGNEQFF. The CDR3 nucleotides read TGTGCCAGCAGCGCCCCCACCGGGGCGGGGGTAGGCAATGAGCAGTTCTTC.

V is TRBV7-8 and J is TRBJ2-7; 8 bases are shared with TRBD1. The CDR3 is 14 residues long. Germline CDR1 SGHVS, CDR2 FQNEAQ. V gave up 4 bases and J gave up 6 bases; unmatched junction bases: 8. CDR3 sequence: CASSSLGQGPEQYF. The CDR3 region has the DNA TGTGCCAGCAGCTCCCTCGGACAGGGCCCCGAGCAGTACTTC. Full variable domain (missing parts from reference TRBV7-8 and TRBJ2-7): GAGVSQSPRYKVAKRGQDVALRCDPISGHVSLFWYQQALGQGPEFLTYFQNEAQLDKSGLPSDRFFAERPEGSVSTLKIQRTQQEDSAVYLCASSSLGQGPEQYFGPGTRLTVT.

This chain connects TRBV7-9 to TRBJ1-2; D perhaps matches TRBD1 (6 bases). The CDR3 totals 11 residues. Trimming took 1 base from V and 13 from J, leaving 10 bases between them. CDR1 and CDR2 from the germline V gene are SEHNR and FQNEAQ (reference sequence). CDR3 sequence: CASSLVSRGTF. The DNA of the CDR3 is TGTGCCAGCAGCTTAGTAAGCAGGGGCACCTTC. The full variable domain, its missing parts supplied by reference TRBV7-9 and TRBJ1-2, is DTGVSQNPRHKITKRGQNVTFRCDPISEHNRLYWYRQTLGQGPEFLTYFQNEAQLEKSRLLSDRFSAERPKGSFSTLEIQRTEQGDSAMYLCASSLVSRGTFGSGTRLTVV.

CDR3 in amino acids: CASSPLGRGAGGTYEQYF. The CDR3 DNA sequence: TGTGCCAGCAGCCCTCTTGGGCGCGGGGCGGGAGGTACCTACGAGCAGTACTTC. This sequence joins TRBV7-9 and TRBJ2-7; TRBD2 aligns across 8 bases. The CDR3 runs 18 residues. Germline V gene data show CDR1 as SEHNR and CDR2 as FQNEAQ (reference sequence). Trimming cost V 5 bases and J 2 bases; bases outside gene matches: 17.

The V call is TRBV5-1, the J call TRBJ2-3, with 8 positions matching TRBD2. The germline CDR1 and CDR2 sequences are SGHRS and YFSETQ. The CDR3 is 17 residues long. V was pared by 0 bases and J by 2 bases, with 8 bases of the junction left unmatched. The CDR3 region is CASSLVGTSGLTDTQYF. The CDR3 nucleotides are TGCGCCAGCAGCTTGGTAGGAACTAGCGGACTCACAGATACGCAGTATTTT. The full variable domain, completed using reference TRBV5-1 and TRBJ2-3, is KAGVTQTPRYLIKTRGQQVTLSCSPISGHRSVSWYQQTPGQGLQFLFEYFSETQRNKGNFPGRFSGRQFSNSRSEMNVSTLELGDSALYLCASSLVGTSGLTDTQYFGPGTRLTVL.